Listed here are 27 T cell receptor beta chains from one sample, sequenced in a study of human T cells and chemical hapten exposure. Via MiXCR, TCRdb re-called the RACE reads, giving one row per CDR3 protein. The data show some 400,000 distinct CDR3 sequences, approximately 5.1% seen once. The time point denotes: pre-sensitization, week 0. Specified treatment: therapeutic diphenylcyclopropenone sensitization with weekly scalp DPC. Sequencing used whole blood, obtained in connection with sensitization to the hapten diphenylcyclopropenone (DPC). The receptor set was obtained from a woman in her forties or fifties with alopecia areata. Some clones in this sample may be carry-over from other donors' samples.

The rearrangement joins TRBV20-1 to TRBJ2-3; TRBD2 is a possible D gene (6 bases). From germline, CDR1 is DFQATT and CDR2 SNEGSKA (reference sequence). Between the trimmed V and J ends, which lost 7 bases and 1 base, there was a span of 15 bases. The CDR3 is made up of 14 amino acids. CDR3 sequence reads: CSVVSGKGTDTQYF. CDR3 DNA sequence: TGCAGTGTTGTTAGCGGCAAGGGCACAGATACGCAGTATTTT.

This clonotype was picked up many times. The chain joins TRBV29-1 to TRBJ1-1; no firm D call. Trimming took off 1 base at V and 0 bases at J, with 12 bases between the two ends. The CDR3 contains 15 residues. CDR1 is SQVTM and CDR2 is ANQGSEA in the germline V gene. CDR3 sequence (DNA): TGCAGCGTTGAAGTGGCAGAAATGTTGAACACTGAAGCTTTCTTT. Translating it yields CSVEVAEMLNTEAFF.

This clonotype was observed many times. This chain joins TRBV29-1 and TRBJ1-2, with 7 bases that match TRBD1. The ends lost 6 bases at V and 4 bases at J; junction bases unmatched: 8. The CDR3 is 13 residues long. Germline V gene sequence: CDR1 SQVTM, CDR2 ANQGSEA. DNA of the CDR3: TGCAGCGTGGGGGACAGAGACTCCTATGGCTACACCTTC. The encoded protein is CSVGDRDSYGYTF.

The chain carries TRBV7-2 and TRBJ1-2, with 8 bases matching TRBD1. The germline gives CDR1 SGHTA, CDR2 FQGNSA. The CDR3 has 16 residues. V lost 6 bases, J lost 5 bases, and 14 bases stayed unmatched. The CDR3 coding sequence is TGTGCCAGCAGGAATATGGACAGGGCCTCTAGGTATGGCTACACCTTC. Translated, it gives CASRNMDRASRYGYTF.

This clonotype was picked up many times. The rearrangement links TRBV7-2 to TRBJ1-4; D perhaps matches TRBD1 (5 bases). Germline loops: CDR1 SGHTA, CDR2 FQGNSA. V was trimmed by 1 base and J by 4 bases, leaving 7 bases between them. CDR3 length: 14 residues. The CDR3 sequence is CASSLGGNNEKLFF. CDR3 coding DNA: TGTGCCAGCAGCTTAGGGGGGAATAATGAAAAACTGTTTTTT.

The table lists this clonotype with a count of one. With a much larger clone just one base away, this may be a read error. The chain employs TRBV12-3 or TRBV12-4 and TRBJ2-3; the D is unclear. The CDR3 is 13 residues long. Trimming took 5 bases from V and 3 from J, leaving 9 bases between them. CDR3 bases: TGTGCCAGCAGTGTAAGGAAAACAGATACGCAGTATTTT. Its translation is CASSVRKTDTQYF.

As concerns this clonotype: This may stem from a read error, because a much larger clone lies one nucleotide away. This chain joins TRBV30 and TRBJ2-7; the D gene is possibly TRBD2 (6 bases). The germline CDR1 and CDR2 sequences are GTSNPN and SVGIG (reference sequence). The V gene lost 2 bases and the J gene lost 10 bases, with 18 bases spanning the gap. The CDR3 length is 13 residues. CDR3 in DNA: TGTGCCTGGAGTCCATCTCGGGACTCCGATCAGTACTTC. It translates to CAWSPSRDSDQYF.

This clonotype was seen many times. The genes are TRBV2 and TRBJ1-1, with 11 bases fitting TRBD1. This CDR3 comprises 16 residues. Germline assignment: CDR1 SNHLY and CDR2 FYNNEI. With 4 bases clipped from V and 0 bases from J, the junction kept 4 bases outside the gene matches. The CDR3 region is CASSGTGGRLNTEAFF. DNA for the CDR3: TGTGCCAGCAGTGGGACAGGGGGCCGTCTGAACACTGAAGCTTTCTTT.

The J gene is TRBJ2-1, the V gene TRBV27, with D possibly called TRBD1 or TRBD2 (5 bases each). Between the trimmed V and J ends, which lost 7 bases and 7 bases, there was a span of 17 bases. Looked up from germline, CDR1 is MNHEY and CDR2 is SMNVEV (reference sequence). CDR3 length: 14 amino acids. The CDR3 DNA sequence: TGTGCCAGCACCTCGGGACGAATGCGAAATGAGCAGTTCTTC. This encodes CASTSGRMRNEQFF.

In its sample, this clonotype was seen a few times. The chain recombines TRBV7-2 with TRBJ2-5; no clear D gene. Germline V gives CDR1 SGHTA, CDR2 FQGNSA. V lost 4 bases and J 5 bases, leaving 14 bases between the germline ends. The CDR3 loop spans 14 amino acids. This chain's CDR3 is CASSSDFVSETQYF. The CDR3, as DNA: TGTGCCAGCAGCTCAGATTTTGTTAGTGAGACCCAGTACTTC.

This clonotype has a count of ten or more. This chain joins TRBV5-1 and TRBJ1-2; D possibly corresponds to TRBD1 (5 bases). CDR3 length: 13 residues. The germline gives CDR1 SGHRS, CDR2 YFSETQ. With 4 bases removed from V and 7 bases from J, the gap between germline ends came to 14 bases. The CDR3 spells CASSGVAGSGYTF. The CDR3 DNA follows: TGCGCCAGCAGCGGCGTGGCAGGGAGTGGCTACACCTTC.

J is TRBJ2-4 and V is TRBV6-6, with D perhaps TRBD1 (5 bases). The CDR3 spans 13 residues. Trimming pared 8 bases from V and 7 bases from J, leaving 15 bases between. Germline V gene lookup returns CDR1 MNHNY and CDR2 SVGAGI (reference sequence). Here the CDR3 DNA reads TGTGCCAGCGCCCAAGGGGCCGATAACATTCAGTACTTC. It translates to CASAQGADNIQYF.

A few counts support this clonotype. CDR3 amino acids: CASSREGQGIRNQPQHF. The DNA of the CDR3 is TGTGCCAGCAGCAGGGAGGGACAGGGCATACGCAATCAGCCCCAGCATTTT. V usage is TRBV7-8 and J usage is TRBJ1-5; 9 positions match TRBD1. Trimming removed 5 bases from V and 2 bases from J; junction bases left unmatched: 10. There are 17 residues in the CDR3. Germline lookup yields CDR1 SGHVS and CDR2 FQNEAQ.

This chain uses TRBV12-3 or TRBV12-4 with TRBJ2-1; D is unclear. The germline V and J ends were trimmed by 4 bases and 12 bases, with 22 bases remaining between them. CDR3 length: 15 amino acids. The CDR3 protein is CASSSRAGPPDGQFF. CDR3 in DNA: TGTGCCAGCAGTTCCCGGGCCGGACCCCCCGACGGGCAGTTCTTC.

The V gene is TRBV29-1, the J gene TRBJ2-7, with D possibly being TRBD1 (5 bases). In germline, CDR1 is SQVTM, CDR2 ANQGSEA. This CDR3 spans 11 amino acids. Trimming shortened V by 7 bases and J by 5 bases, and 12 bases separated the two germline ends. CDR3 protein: CSARWGHEQYF. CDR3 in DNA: TGCAGCGCTCGTTGGGGCCACGAGCAGTACTTC.

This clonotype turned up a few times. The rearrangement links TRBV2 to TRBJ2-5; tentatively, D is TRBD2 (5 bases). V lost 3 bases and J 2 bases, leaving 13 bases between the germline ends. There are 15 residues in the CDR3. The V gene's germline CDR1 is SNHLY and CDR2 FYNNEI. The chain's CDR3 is CASSDLALEQETQYF. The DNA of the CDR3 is TGTGCCAGCAGTGACCTAGCCCTCGAGCAAGAGACCCAGTACTTC.

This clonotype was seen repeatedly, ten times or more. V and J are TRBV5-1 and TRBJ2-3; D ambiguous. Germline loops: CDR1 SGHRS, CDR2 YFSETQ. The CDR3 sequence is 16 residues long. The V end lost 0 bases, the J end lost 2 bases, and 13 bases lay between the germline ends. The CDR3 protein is CASSLDLSAATDTQYF. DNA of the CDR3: TGCGCCAGCAGCTTGGACCTCTCTGCGGCCACAGATACGCAGTATTTT. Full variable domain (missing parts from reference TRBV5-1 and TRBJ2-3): KAGVTQTPRYLIKTRGQQVTLSCSPISGHRSVSWYQQTPGQGLQFLFEYFSETQRNKGNFPGRFSGRQFSNSRSEMNVSTLELGDSALYLCASSLDLSAATDTQYFGPGTRLTVL.

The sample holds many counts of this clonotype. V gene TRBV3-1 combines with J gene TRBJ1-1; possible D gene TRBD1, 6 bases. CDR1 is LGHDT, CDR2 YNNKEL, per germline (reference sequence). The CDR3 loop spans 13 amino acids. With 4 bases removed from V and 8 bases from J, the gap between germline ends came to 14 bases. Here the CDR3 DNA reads TGTGCCAGCAGCCTCCTCCAGGGGAGGGAAGCTTTCTTT. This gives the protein CASSLLQGREAFF.

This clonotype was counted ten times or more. The CDR3 DNA reads TGTGCCAGCAGCGTGACCGGGACGAAGAACTACGAGCAGTACTTC. Its protein product is CASSVTGTKNYEQYF. This rearrangement joins TRBV11-1 to TRBJ2-7; D possibly matches TRBD1 or TRBD2 (5 bases each). The CDR3 extends over 15 amino acids. Germline V gives CDR1 SGHAT, CDR2 FQDESV (reference sequence). The germline V and J ends were trimmed by 5 bases and 3 bases, with 17 bases remaining between them.

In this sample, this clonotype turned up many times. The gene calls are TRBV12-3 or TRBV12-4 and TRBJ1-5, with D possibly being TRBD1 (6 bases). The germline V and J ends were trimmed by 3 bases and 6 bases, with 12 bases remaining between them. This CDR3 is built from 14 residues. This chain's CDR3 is CASSFGGQSQPQHF. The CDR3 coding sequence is TGTGCCAGCAGTTTCGGGGGGCAAAGTCAGCCCCAGCATTTT.

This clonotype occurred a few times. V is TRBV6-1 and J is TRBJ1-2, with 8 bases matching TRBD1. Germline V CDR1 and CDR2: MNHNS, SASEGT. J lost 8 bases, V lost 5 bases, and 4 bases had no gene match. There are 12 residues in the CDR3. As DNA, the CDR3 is TGTGCCAGCAGTCTCCGGGACAGGGGCTACACCTTC. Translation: CASSLRDRGYTF.

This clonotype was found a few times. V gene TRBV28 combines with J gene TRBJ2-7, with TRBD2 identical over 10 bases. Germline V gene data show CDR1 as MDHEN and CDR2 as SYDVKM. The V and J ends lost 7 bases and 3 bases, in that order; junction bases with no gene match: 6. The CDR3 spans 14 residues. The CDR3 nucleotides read TGTGCCAGCATCAGCGGGAGGGGACACTACGAGCAGTACTTC. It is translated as CASISGRGHYEQYF.

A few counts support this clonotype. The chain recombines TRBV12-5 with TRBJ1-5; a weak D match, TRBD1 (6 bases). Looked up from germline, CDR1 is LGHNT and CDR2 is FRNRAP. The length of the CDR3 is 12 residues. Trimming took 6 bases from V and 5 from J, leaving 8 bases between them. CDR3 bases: TGTGCTAGTGGATGGGGGCATCAGCCCCAGCATTTT. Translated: CASGWGHQPQHF.

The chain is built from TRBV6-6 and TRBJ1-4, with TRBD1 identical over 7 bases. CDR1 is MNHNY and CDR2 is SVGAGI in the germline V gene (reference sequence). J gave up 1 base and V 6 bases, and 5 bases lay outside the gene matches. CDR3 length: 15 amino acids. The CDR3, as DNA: TGTGCCAGCAGGCAGGGGGATCAAACTAATGAAAAACTGTTTTTT. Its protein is CASRQGDQTNEKLFF.

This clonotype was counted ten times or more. The CDR3 region is CASSQAGTQETQYF. Here the CDR3 DNA reads TGCGCCAGCAGTCAAGCGGGGACCCAAGAGACCCAGTACTTC. The chain has TRBV5-1 and TRBJ2-5; 7 bases are a match to TRBD2. The CDR3 sequence is 14 residues long. Germline V gene lookup returns CDR1 SGHRS and CDR2 YFSETQ. Trimming cost V 5 bases and J 1 base; bases outside gene matches: 5.

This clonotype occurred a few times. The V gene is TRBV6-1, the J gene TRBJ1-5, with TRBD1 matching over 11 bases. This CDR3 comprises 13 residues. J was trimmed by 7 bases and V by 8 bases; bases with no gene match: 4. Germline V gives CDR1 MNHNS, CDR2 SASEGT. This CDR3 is CASPRDRGQPQHF. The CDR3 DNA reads TGTGCCAGCCCCCGGGACAGGGGGCAGCCCCAGCATTTT.

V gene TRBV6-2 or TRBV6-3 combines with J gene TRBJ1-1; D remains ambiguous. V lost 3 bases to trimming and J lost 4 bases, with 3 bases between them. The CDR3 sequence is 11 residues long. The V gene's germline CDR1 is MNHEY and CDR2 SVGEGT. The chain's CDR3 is CASSYITEAFF. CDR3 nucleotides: TGTGCCAGCAGTTATATCACTGAAGCTTTCTTT.